This entry lists 32 T cell receptor beta chains sequenced from one sample in a study of OX40 agonist ivuxolimab in advanced cancers. TCRdb's copy holds only in-frame clones and misses some; the assay was immunoSEQ multiplex PCR. The data hold about 30,000 clones, with almost 85% observed a single time. The starting material was CD4+ or CD8+ T cells sorted from blood, obtained in a trial of the OX40 agonist ivuxolimab. These receptors were collected from an adult with an advanced solid tumor such as melanoma, head and neck, liver or kidney cancer.

The gene calls are TRBV7-2 and TRBJ2-3, with 12 nucleotides matching TRBD2. The ends lost 3 bases at V and 2 bases at J; junction bases unmatched: 3. The CDR3 loop spans 16 amino acids. CDR1 and CDR2 (germline): SGHTA, FQGNSA. This chain's CDR3 is CASSLTSGGHTDTQYF. CDR3 bases: TGTGCCAGCAGCTTGACTAGCGGGGGTCACACAGATACGCAGTATTTT. Filled out from reference TRBV7-2 and TRBJ2-3, the complete variable domain reads GAGVSQSPSNKVTEKGKDVELRCDPISGHTALYWYRQSLGQGLEFLIYFQGNSAPDKSGLPSDRFSAERTGGSVSTLTIQRTQQEDSAVYLCASSLTSGGHTDTQYFGPGTRLTVL.

The V gene is TRBV7-9, the J gene TRBJ2-7; D is possibly TRBD2 (5 bases). Germline-derived CDR1 and CDR2 are SEHNR and FQNEAQ (reference sequence). Trimming shortened V by 1 base and J by 6 bases, and 13 bases separated the two germline ends. CDR3 length: 14 residues. The CDR3 bases are TGTGCCAGCAGCTTAGGGACGGGAAGTAGCGAGCAGTACTTC. Residues: CASSLGTGSSEQYF.

V is TRBV11-2 and J is TRBJ2-1; D may correspond to TRBD1 or TRBD2 (5 bases each). Germline V gives CDR1 SGHAT, CDR2 FQNNGV. Trimming left V 4 bases short and J 0 bases short, with 19 bases between. This CDR3 is 18 amino acids long. CDR3 region: CASSYAPDWTSSYNEQFF. For the CDR3, the DNA is TGTGCCAGCAGCTATGCCCCGGACTGGACAAGCTCCTACAATGAGCAGTTCTTC.

In the case of this clone: The same CDR3 also results from other DNA sequences found in this sample. The chain employs TRBV7-9 and TRBJ1-1; D ambiguous. Germline values: CDR1 SEHNR, CDR2 FQNEAQ (reference sequence). The CDR3 loop spans 14 amino acids. Deletions cut 3 bases from V and 0 bases from J, with 8 bases between. CDR3 DNA: TGTGCCAGCAGCTTGGGCAGACTGAACACTGAAGCTTTCTTT. This encodes CASSLGRLNTEAFF. Variable domain in full (rest from reference TRBV7-9 and TRBJ1-1): DTGVSQNPRHKITKRGQNVTFRCDPISEHNRLYWYRQTLGQGPEFLTYFQNEAQLEKSRLLSDRFSAERPKGSFSTLEIQRTEQGDSAMYLCASSLGRLNTEAFFGQGTRLTVV.

This chain links TRBV28 with TRBJ2-7, with D perhaps matching TRBD2 (6 bases). Per germline, CDR1 MDHEN and CDR2 SYDVKM. The CDR3 totals 15 residues. With 3 bases removed from V and 4 bases from J, the gap between germline ends came to 16 bases. In DNA form, the CDR3 reads TGTGCCAGCAGTTTCCTGGGAGGAAACAGGTACGAGCAGTACTTC. Protein sequence: CASSFLGGNRYEQYF.

The genes are TRBV27 and TRBJ1-2; 7 bases map to TRBD1. The V gene end was trimmed by 6 bases and the J gene end by 4 bases; junction bases not matched to a gene: 5. CDR1 MNHEY and CDR2 SMNVEV come from the germline V gene (reference sequence). The CDR3 extends over 13 amino acids. The CDR3 DNA is TGTGCCAGCAGGGGACAGTGGTCCTATGGCTACACCTTC. Translating gives CASRGQWSYGYTF.

The chain combines TRBV5-4 with TRBJ1-3; TRBD1 aligns across 9 bases. The CDR3 has 18 amino acids. CDR1 and CDR2 (germline): SGHNT, YYREEE (reference sequence). V trimming: 4 bases; J trimming: 0 bases; junction bases outside the gene matches: 11. The CDR3, as DNA: TGTGCCAGCAGCCCCAACCCGGGACAGGGAAGCTCTGGAAACACCATATATTTT. It translates to CASSPNPGQGSSGNTIYF.

The CDR3 loop is CAYEGGGVIDEQFF. In nucleotides, the CDR3 is TGTGCCTATGAAGGGGGCGGGGTAATCGATGAGCAGTTCTTC. The chain links TRBV30 to TRBJ2-1, with a tentative D call TRBD1 (7 bases). CDR3 length: 14 residues. Trimming removed 7 bases at V and 8 bases at J, with 21 bases between. Germline CDR1 and CDR2: GTSNPN and SVGIG (reference sequence). The entire variable domain, with the rest obtained from reference TRBV30 and TRBJ2-1, is as follows: SQTIHQWPATLVQPVGSPLSLECTVEGTSNPNLYWYRQAAGRGLQLLFYSVGIGQISSEVPQNLSASRPQDRQFILSSKKLLLSDSGFYLCAYEGGGVIDEQFFGPGTRLTVL.

The J gene is TRBJ1-1, the V gene TRBV6-6, with D unresolved. The CDR3 spans 12 residues. Trimming took 8 bases from V and 1 from J, leaving 8 bases between them. CDR1 and CDR2 from the germline V gene are MNHNY and SVGAGI (reference sequence). Written as DNA, the CDR3 is TGTGCCAGCTTTCGAGCGAACACTGAAGCTTTCTTT. Translating it yields CASFRANTEAFF.

CDR3: CASSVEDLWGQETQYF. The DNA for the CDR3 is TGTGCCAGCAGCGTAGAGGACCTATGGGGGCAAGAGACCCAGTACTTC. V gene TRBV9 combines with J gene TRBJ2-5, with D tentatively TRBD1 or TRBD2 (5 bases each). In germline, CDR1 is SGDLS, CDR2 YYNGEE. The CDR3 totals 16 residues. V dropped 0 bases and J dropped 2 bases, with 14 bases sitting between them.

The chain uses TRBV29-1 and TRBJ2-5, with a possible D match to TRBD1 (5 bases). Gene TRBJ2-7 matches the end of the DNA better, so the J call may be wrong. Germline CDR1 reads SQVTM; CDR2 reads ANQGSEA. This CDR3 comprises 13 residues. CDR3 loop: CSVEKTDTYEQYF. The CDR3 nucleotides read TGCAGCGTTGAGAAGACAGATACCTACGAGCAGTACTTC.

This chain links TRBV27 with TRBJ2-7; either TRBD1 or TRBD2 may supply D (5 bases each). This CDR3 is built from 15 residues. CDR1 is MNHEY and CDR2 is SMNVEV in the germline V gene (reference sequence). Between the trimmed V and J ends, which lost 6 bases and 0 bases, there was a span of 15 bases. The CDR3, as DNA: TGTGCCAGCAGCCCCCGGGGCAGCCTCTCCTACGAGCAGTACTTC. Translation: CASSPRGSLSYEQYF.

This clone was counted a few times. The chain uses TRBV7-9 and TRBJ2-2; D gene uncertain. The germline CDR1 and CDR2 sequences are SEHNR and FQNEAQ (reference sequence). V lost 5 bases and J lost 0, with 7 bases in between. The CDR3 runs 14 residues. CDR3 region: CASSPPSNTGELFF. In nucleotides, the CDR3 is TGTGCCAGCAGCCCCCCGTCGAACACCGGGGAGCTGTTTTTT.

The chain couples TRBV29-1 to TRBJ2-1; D remains unclear. This CDR3 is built from 12 residues. The V end was cut by 4 bases, the J end by 3 bases, with 7 bases between. Germline V lookup: CDR1 SQVTM, CDR2 ANQGSEA. Written as DNA, the CDR3 is TGCAGCGTTGGTCAGCTCTACAATGAGCAGTTCTTC. This gives the protein CSVGQLYNEQFF.

There are a few counts of this clone. The chain has TRBV2 and TRBJ2-1; 9 nucleotides align to TRBD2. Germline V lookup: CDR1 SNHLY, CDR2 FYNNEI. The CDR3 sequence is 14 residues long. With 8 bases clipped from V and 6 bases from J, the junction kept 8 bases outside the gene matches. CDR3 region: CASRAAGGPNEQFF. The CDR3 DNA reads TGTGCCAGCCGGGCCGCGGGGGGGCCCAATGAGCAGTTCTTC.

The chain employs TRBV19 and TRBJ1-2; 8 nucleotides line up with TRBD1. Germline V CDR1 and CDR2: LNHDA, SQIVND (reference sequence). This CDR3 has 16 residues. Trimming took 2 bases from V and 2 from J; bases not matched to a gene: 7. The CDR3 loop is CASSIMLGTGNYGYTF. The CDR3 DNA is TGTGCCAGTAGTATAATGTTGGGGACAGGCAACTATGGCTACACCTTC.

The rearrangement joins TRBV7-6 to TRBJ1-2; D call uncertain. V shed 2 bases and J shed 6 bases, with 10 bases lying between them. CDR3 length: 13 amino acids. In germline, CDR1 is SGHVS, CDR2 FNYEAQ. The CDR3 reads CASSLLPVDGYTF. The CDR3, as DNA: TGTGCCAGCAGCTTACTACCGGTTGATGGCTACACCTTC.

This clone was recorded a few times. V usage is TRBV7-2 and J usage is TRBJ2-7; D possibly matches TRBD1 or TRBD2 (5 bases each). V shed 4 bases and J shed 3 bases, with 10 bases lying between them. Germline assignment: CDR1 SGHTA and CDR2 FQGNSA. The CDR3 runs 13 residues. CDR3 DNA: TGTGCCAGCAGCTGGGGCGAGGGCTACGAGCAGTACTTC. This codes for CASSWGEGYEQYF.

The CDR3 spells CASRRDLSSYNEQFF. The CDR3 region has the DNA TGTGCCAGCCGACGGGATCTGAGCTCCTACAATGAGCAGTTCTTC. The chain recombines TRBV28 with TRBJ2-1; TRBD2 might be the D (5 bases). V was pared by 8 bases and J by 0 bases, with 14 bases between. The CDR3 has 15 residues. From germline, CDR1 is MDHEN and CDR2 SYDVKM.

This clone was seen a single time. V and J are TRBV28 and TRBJ2-7, with 7 bases that match TRBD2. The CDR3 has 13 residues. CDR1 is MDHEN, CDR2 SYDVKM, per germline. With 8 bases clipped from V and 3 bases from J, the junction kept 7 bases outside the gene matches. CDR3 protein: CASVGTTDYEQYF. The CDR3 coding sequence is TGTGCCAGCGTAGGGACTACCGACTACGAGCAGTACTTC.

The V call is TRBV4-1, the J call TRBJ1-5; TRBD1 matches at 9 bases. From germline, CDR1 is MGHRA and CDR2 YSYEKL. The CDR3 has 14 amino acids. With V trimmed by 3 bases and J by 6 bases, 3 bases remained unmatched. DNA for the CDR3: TGCGCCAGCAGCCAGGGACAGGGTCGTCAGCCCCAGCATTTT. Protein: CASSQGQGRQPQHF.

The rearrangement links TRBV4-1 to TRBJ1-5; tentatively, D is TRBD1 (6 bases). V lost 4 bases, J lost 2 bases, and 15 bases lay in between. This CDR3 spans 16 amino acids. Germline values: CDR1 MGHRA, CDR2 YSYEKL. This CDR3 is CASSLIQGNGNQPQHF. The CDR3 DNA follows: TGCGCCAGCAGCCTGATTCAGGGGAATGGCAATCAGCCCCAGCATTTT.

The chain couples TRBV28 to TRBJ2-7, with 7 bases identical to TRBD2. CDR3 length equals 14 residues. The germline CDR1 and CDR2 sequences are MDHEN and SYDVKM. The V segment lost 5 bases and the J segment 0 bases; nucleotides outside the gene matches: 4. Written as DNA, the CDR3 is TGTGCCAGCAGTCTCGGCGGGAGCTCCTACGAGCAGTACTTC. Translation gives CASSLGGSSYEQYF.

This clone appeared once. The V and J genes are TRBV6-1 and TRBJ1-5; D is ambiguous. This CDR3 is 15 amino acids long. Trimming cost V 7 bases and J 0 bases, with 13 bases left between them. The V gene's germline CDR1 is MNHNS and CDR2 SASEGT. This chain's CDR3 is CASTLGYYSNQPQHF. The CDR3 nucleotides are TGTGCCAGCACCCTAGGGTATTATAGCAATCAGCCCCAGCATTTT.

The chain employs TRBV7-9 and TRBJ2-2; tentative D call: TRBD1 (5 bases). Germline V CDR1 and CDR2: SEHNR, FQNEAQ (reference sequence). The CDR3 loop spans 16 amino acids. V shed 4 bases and J shed 4 bases, with 16 bases lying between them. The CDR3: CASSSIQGDGTGELFF. DNA for the CDR3: TGTGCCAGCAGCTCGATCCAGGGTGACGGCACCGGGGAGCTGTTTTTT.

The gene calls are TRBV27 and TRBJ2-7; D remains unclear. Trimming removed 2 bases from V and 5 bases from J, with 7 bases in between. The germline V gene encodes CDR1 MNHEY and CDR2 SMNVEV (reference sequence). CDR3 length equals 12 residues. CDR3 sequence: CASSLNLHEQYF. The DNA of the CDR3 is TGTGCCAGCAGTTTAAACCTCCACGAGCAGTACTTC.

This chain joins TRBV15 and TRBJ2-5, with D maybe TRBD2 (6 bases). The J call may not be correct, given that the DNA end is closer to TRBJ2-7. The germline V gene encodes CDR1 LNHNV and CDR2 YYDKDF (reference sequence). The length of the CDR3 is 13 residues. The DNA for the CDR3 is TGTGCCACCAGCTTAGGGACTTCCCTCGAGCAGTACTTC. Amino acids: CATSLGTSLEQYF.

In its sample, this clone is medium-sized (0.01 to 0.1%). The rearrangement uses TRBV11-3 and TRBJ1-5; 8 bases fit TRBD1. Germline loops: CDR1 SGHNT, CDR2 YENEEA. V gave up 6 bases and J gave up 2 bases; unmatched junction bases: 15. The CDR3 consists of 18 residues. In DNA form, the CDR3 reads TGTGCCAGCAGGATGAGAGGACAGGGAAGGGATGGCAATCAGCCCCAGCATTTT. This gives the protein CASRMRGQGRDGNQPQHF.

The chain employs TRBV4-1 and TRBJ1-1; D not certain. The ends were cut back, 4 bases at V and 0 bases at J, with 6 bases in the middle. Germline CDR1 reads MGHRA; CDR2 reads YSYEKL. The CDR3 length is 13 residues. CDR3 DNA sequence: TGCGCCAGCAGCCGTTATATGAACACTGAAGCTTTCTTT. This encodes CASSRYMNTEAFF.

The chain couples TRBV2 to TRBJ1-1, with 10 nucleotides matching TRBD1. The CDR3 covers 15 residues. The trim removed 4 bases at V and 3 bases at J, leaving 5 bases unmatched. The germline CDR1 and CDR2 sequences are SNHLY and FYNNEI. This CDR3 is CASSVDRGQDTEAFF. CDR3 DNA: TGTGCCAGCAGTGTAGACAGGGGGCAGGACACTGAAGCTTTCTTT. The variable domain in full, with the rest retrieved from reference TRBV2 and TRBJ1-1, is EPEVTQTPSHQVTQMGQEVILRCVPISNHLYFYWYRQILGQKVEFLVSFYNNEISEKSEIFDDQFSVERPDGSNFTLKIRSTKLEDSAMYFCASSVDRGQDTEAFFGQGTRLTVV.

V is TRBV5-1 and J is TRBJ2-7, with 8 bases identical to TRBD1. The V gene's germline CDR1 is SGHRS and CDR2 YFSETQ. The CDR3 extends over 13 amino acids. J was trimmed by 9 bases and V by 4 bases; bases with no gene match: 9. The chain's CDR3 is CASSPGQVLGQYF. CDR3 DNA: TGCGCCAGCAGCCCGGGACAGGTTCTTGGGCAGTACTTC. Together with reference TRBV5-1 and TRBJ2-7, the CDR3 gives the full variable domain: KAGVTQTPRYLIKTRGQQVTLSCSPISGHRSVSWYQQTPGQGLQFLFEYFSETQRNKGNFPGRFSGRQFSNSRSEMNVSTLELGDSALYLCASSPGQVLGQYFGPGTRLTVT.

This clone was detected only once. The J gene is TRBJ1-2, the V gene TRBV25-1; 8 nucleotides line up with TRBD1. J lost 5 bases, V lost 1 base, and 6 bases had no gene match. This CDR3 has 15 residues. Per the germline V gene, CDR1 is MGHDK and CDR2 is SYGVNS. The CDR3 loop is CASSESTGDPYGYTF. DNA of the CDR3: TGTGCCAGCAGTGAATCGACAGGGGACCCATATGGCTACACCTTC.